A selection of T cell receptor beta chains follows, all from one sample in a study of cytomegalovirus exposure and HLA in healthy donors. Libraries were prepared by immunoSEQ multiplex PCR; TCRdb keeps only in-frame clonotypes and omits some of them. This table has 120,000 or so clones, roughly 80% appearing once. Sequencing was done on a sample of PBMCs. The receptors originated from a woman between 35 and 50 years old in good health and CMV-seronegative. Each CDR3 is given with its conserved first and last residue. D genes are given only for firm matches. Expanded clones are given a class, and other clones once, few, many or no size at all.

clone size,D gene,V gene,J gene,CDR3 DNA,CDR3 protein
once,TRBD1,TRBV5-1,TRBJ2-1,TGCGCCAGGCCGGGACAGGCTACCAATGAGCAGTTCTTC,CARPGQATNEQFF
once,TRBD2,TRBV9,TRBJ2-3,TGTGCCAGCAACCCTAGCGGGAGAGGCGTTAGCACAGATACGCAGTATTTT,CASNPSGRGVSTDTQYF
NA,NA,TRBV10-3,TRBJ2-1,TGTGCCATCAGTGAGTCGCGCTCACTTCTGGAGGGCTATTTCAATGAGCAGTTCTTC,CAISESRSLLEGYFNEQFF
NA,NA,TRBV5-1,TRBJ1-4,TGCGCCAGCAGCTTAAGGCGGCTTGAAAAACTGTTTTTT,CASSLRRLEKLFF
NA,NA,TRBV28,TRBJ2-1,TGTGCCAGCAGTGGGGCGGGGCAGTTCCACAATGAGCAGTTCTTC,CASSGAGQFHNEQFF
NA,TRBD1,TRBV11-3,TRBJ2-5,TGTGCCAGCAGCCGAGGACAGGCCCCCCAAGAGACCCAGTACTTC,CASSRGQAPQETQYF
NA,NA,TRBV19,TRBJ1-4,TGTGCCAGTAGTATATCTGCTTTAACTGCAACTAATGAAAAACTGTTTTTT,CASSISALTATNEKLFF
NA,TRBD1,TRBV7-2,TRBJ1-6,TGTGCCAGCAGTCCCGCCGGGACAGTTTCTTCACCCCTCCACTTT,CASSPAGTVSSPLHF
few,NA,TRBV2,TRBJ1-6,TGTGCCAGCAGTGTAGGGCAGGGTCGGAATTCACCCCTCCACTTT,CASSVGQGRNSPLHF
NA,NA,TRBV2,TRBJ1-4,TGTGCCAGCACCGCCATAGGGGGGGCTAATGAAAAACTGTTTTTT,CASTAIGGANEKLFF
NA,NA,TRBV5-1,TRBJ1-6,TGCGCCAGCAGCTTGGCCGACTCCGGGGATTCACCCCTCCACTTT,CASSLADSGDSPLHF
NA,NA,TRBV27,TRBJ1-5,TGTGCCAGCAGTTTCCCAAATCAGCCCCAGCATTTT,CASSFPNQPQHF
NA,TRBD2,TRBV15,TRBJ2-7,TGTGCCACCAGCAGAGTCCGGACGGGAGGATTCTACGAGCAGTACTTC,CATSRVRTGGFYEQYF
NA,TRBD2,TRBV7-2,TRBJ2-7,TGTGCCAGCAGCATAGTAGCGGGACCCTACGAGCAGTACTTC,CASSIVAGPYEQYF
NA,TRBD2,TRBV7-2,TRBJ2-7,TGTGCCAGCAGCTTTCCAGCGGGAGTGGTCTACGAGCAGTACTTC,CASSFPAGVVYEQYF
few,NA,TRBV10-2,TRBJ2-2,TGCGCCAGCAAGCCCCACCCCGGGGAGCTGTTTTTT,CASKPHPGELFF
NA,NA,TRBV10-3,TRBJ2-1,TGTGCCATCAGTGACAGGGGACCCAATGAGCAGTTCTTC,CAISDRGPNEQFF
NA,TRBD2,TRBV6-1,TRBJ2-7,TGTGCCAGCAGTGAATCTGGTAGCGGGAGTTACGAGCAGTACTTC,CASSESGSGSYEQYF
NA,TRBD2,TRBV27,TRBJ2-1,TGTGCCAGCAGTCCGCTAGCGGGAATCTACAATGAGCAGTTCTTC,CASSPLAGIYNEQFF
NA,NA,TRBV6-5,TRBJ1-6,TGTGCCAGCAGTTTTTGGAGGTCCTATAATTCACCCCTCCACTTT,CASSFWRSYNSPLHF
NA,NA,TRBV5-8,TRBJ2-7,TGTGCCAGCAGCTTAAACGGCTACGAGCAGTACTTC,CASSLNGYEQYF
NA,TRBD1,TRBV2,TRBJ1-5,TGTGCCAGCAGTCGAGGACAGGGGGACAATCAACCCCAGCATTTT,CASSRGQGDNQPQHF
once,TRBD2,TRBV18,TRBJ2-3,TGTGCCAGCTCACCACCGGGTCCCAGCGGGAGAATGGATACGCAGTATTTT,CASSPPGPSGRMDTQYF
NA,TRBD1,TRBV7-2,TRBJ2-5,TGTGCCAGCAGTCAAGCTCCGGGACAGGGGTTCCGAGAGACCCAGTACTTC,CASSQAPGQGFRETQYF